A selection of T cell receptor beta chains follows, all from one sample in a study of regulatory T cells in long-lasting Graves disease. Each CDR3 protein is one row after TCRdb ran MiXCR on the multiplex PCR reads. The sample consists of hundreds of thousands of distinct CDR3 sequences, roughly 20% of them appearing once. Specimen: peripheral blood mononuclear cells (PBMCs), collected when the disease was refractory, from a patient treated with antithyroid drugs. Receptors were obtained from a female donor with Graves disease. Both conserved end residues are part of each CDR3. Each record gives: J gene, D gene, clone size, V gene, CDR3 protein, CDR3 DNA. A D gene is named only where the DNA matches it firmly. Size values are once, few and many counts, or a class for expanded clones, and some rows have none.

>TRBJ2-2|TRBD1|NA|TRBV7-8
CASSSEGQGSAGELFF
TGTGCCAGCAGCTCAGAGGGACAGGGGTCGGCCGGGGAGCTGTTTTTT
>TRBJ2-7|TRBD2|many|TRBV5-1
CASSGSYEQYF
TGTGCCAGCAGCGGGAGCTACGAGCAGTACTTC
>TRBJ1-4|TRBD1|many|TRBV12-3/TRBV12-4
CASSFSRGGAGEKLFF
TGTGCCAGCAGTTTTTCACGAGGGGGCGCCGGTGAAAAACTGTTTTTT
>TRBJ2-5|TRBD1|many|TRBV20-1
CSATTGTGEETQYF
TGCAGTGCTACTACAGGGACAGGGGAAGAGACCCAGTACTTC
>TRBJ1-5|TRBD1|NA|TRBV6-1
CASRKSGTGGPGPQHF
TGTGCCAGCAGGAAGAGCGGGACAGGGGGTCCAGGGCCCCAGCATTTT
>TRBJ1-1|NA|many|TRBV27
CARWCFTEAFF
TGTGCCCGATGGTGCTTTACTGAAGCTTTCTTT
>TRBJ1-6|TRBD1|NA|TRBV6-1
CASRTTGASYNSPLHF
TGTGCCAGCAGAACGACAGGGGCCTCCTATAATTCACCCCTCCACTTT
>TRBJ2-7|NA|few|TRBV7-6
CASSSPRGAGGSGEQYF
TGTGCCAGCAGCTCCCCTCGGGGGGCAGGGGGCTCGGGCGAGCAGTACTTC
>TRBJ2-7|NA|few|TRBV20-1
CSANPTGIAHEQYF
TGCAGTGCTAATCCCACAGGGATCGCCCACGAGCAGTACTTC
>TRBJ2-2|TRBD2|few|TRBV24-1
CATSDRLAGGPVTGELFF
TGTGCCACCAGTGATCGTTTGGCGGGAGGGCCGGTCACCGGGGAGCTGTTTTTT
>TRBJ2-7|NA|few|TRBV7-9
CASSLDGGYEQYF
TGTGCCAGCAGCTTGGACGGAGGCTACGAGCAGTACTTC
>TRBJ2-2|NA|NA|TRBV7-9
CASSLAKLTGELFF
TGTGCCAGCAGCTTAGCGAAGTTAACCGGGGAGCTGTTTTTT
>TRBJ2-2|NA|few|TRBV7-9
CASSVIPIPGGELFF
TGTGCCAGCAGCGTGATCCCCATTCCGGGCGGGGAGCTGTTTTTT
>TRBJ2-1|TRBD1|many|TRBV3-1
CASSPLDREEQFF
TGTGCCAGCAGCCCCTTGGACAGGGAAGAGCAGTTCTTC
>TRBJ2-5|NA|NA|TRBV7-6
CASDPRGSWETQYF
TGTGCCAGCGACCCCCGAGGCAGTTGGGAGACCCAGTACTTC
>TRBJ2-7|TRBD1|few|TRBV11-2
CASSLDPGQGTYEQYF
TGTGCCAGCAGCTTAGATCCGGGACAGGGGACCTACGAGCAGTACTTC
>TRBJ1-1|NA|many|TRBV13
CASSSGRNMNTEAFF
TGTGCCAGCAGCTCCGGACGGAACATGAACACTGAAGCTTTCTTT
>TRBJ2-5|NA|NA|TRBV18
CASSPPMTNQETQYF
TGTGCCAGCTCACCACCGATGACAAACCAAGAGACCCAGTACTTC